The clone carrying this T cell receptor (beta chain) was counted between two and nine times. This record belongs to a study of blood T cell repertoires in COVID-19. About the study: Some COVID-19 samples were acute and others convalescent; all came from the United States, Italy and Spain. From T cells, B-cell-depleted T cells, or PBMCs came the material, which was cDNA or gDNA.

Per the study methods: Amplification with reference gene primers provided the estimates of nucleated cell counts. TCRdb's table, derived via immunoSEQ multiplex PCR, lists solely in-frame clones and lacks some. V, J and clone size are taken as reported in that table, and D and trimming were inferred from the DNA itself. The sample lists roughly 120,000 clones, roughly 84% occurring once. V was clipped by 3 bases and J by 8 bases, with 15 bases between them. The CDR3 length is 14 residues. The V gene's germline CDR1 is SGHRS and CDR2 YFSETQ. The gene calls are TRBV5-1 and TRBJ2-1; TRBD1 is a possible D gene (6 bases). Specimen: peripheral blood. This sequence originates from a middle-aged man with acute or convalescent COVID-19. The CDR3 nucleotides read TGCGCCAGCAGCTACCTCAGGGGAGAGGATGAGCAGTTCTTC. Residues: CASSYLRGEDEQFF.